One sample yielded the 30 T cell receptor beta chains listed below, sequenced in a study of somatic mutations in cytotoxic T cells in rheumatoid arthritis. Assay used: immunoSEQ multiplex PCR; TCRdb lists only in-frame clones, some missing. The data hold around 15,000 clones, with more than 75% observed a single time. The sequencing sample was made of CD8+ T cells sorted from blood. These receptors all come from an adult with rheumatoid arthritis.

The rearrangement joins TRBV7-9 to TRBJ1-1; a possible D gene is TRBD1 (5 bases). There are 15 residues in the CDR3. Trimming removed 2 bases from V and 0 bases from J, with 10 bases in between. Germline CDR1 is SEHNR and CDR2 is FQNEAQ (reference sequence). The CDR3 spells CASSLSDSMNTEAFF. The CDR3 DNA follows: TGTGCCAGCAGCTTATCCGACAGCATGAACACTGAAGCTTTCTTT.

The rearrangement links TRBV5-1 to TRBJ1-6, with TRBD1 identical over 8 bases. This CDR3 spans 15 amino acids. Per the germline V gene, CDR1 is SGHRS and CDR2 is YFSETQ. J gave up 4 bases and V 3 bases, and 3 bases lay outside the gene matches. CDR3 nucleotide sequence: TGCGCCAGCAGCTCTGGACAGGGATATAATTCACCCCTCCACTTT. Its protein product is CASSSGQGYNSPLHF.

V usage is TRBV27 and J usage is TRBJ2-7; weak D call: TRBD1 (6 bases). V was clipped by 3 bases and J by 0 bases, with 15 bases between them. The CDR3 runs to 16 residues. Germline CDR1 and CDR2: MNHEY and SMNVEV (reference sequence). CDR3: CASSFSWQGSSYEQYF. CDR3 nucleotides: TGTGCCAGCAGTTTTTCGTGGCAGGGGAGCTCCTACGAGCAGTACTTC.

The genes are TRBV4-1 and TRBJ1-4; 8 nucleotides align to TRBD1. Looked up from germline, CDR1 is MGHRA and CDR2 is YSYEKL. The CDR3 length is 16 residues. V lost 3 bases, J lost 7 bases, and 10 bases stayed unmatched. CDR3 in DNA: TGCGCCAGCAGCCACGGGGCGTACAGGGGGAGTGAAAAACTGTTTTTT. As protein: CASSHGAYRGSEKLFF.

V and J are TRBV6-5 and TRBJ1-5; D gene ambiguous. Trimming left V 6 bases short and J 6 bases short, with 18 bases between. The CDR3 is 15 residues long. The germline CDR1 and CDR2 sequences are MNHEY and SVGAGI. The CDR3 loop reads CASSPTRTGVQPQHF. CDR3 in DNA: TGTGCCAGCAGCCCGACTCGAACGGGCGTTCAGCCCCAGCATTTT.

The V call is TRBV7-9, the J call TRBJ2-7, with 14 bases fitting TRBD2. This CDR3 is built from 15 residues. Germline V CDR1 and CDR2: SEHNR, FQNEAQ (reference sequence). V was pared by 6 bases and J by 2 bases, with 3 bases of the junction left unmatched. The chain's CDR3 is CASSRTSGRTYEQYF. In DNA form, the CDR3 reads TGTGCCAGCAGTCGGACTAGCGGGAGGACCTACGAGCAGTACTTC. Looking up the rest from reference TRBV7-9 and TRBJ2-7 gives the full variable domain: DTGVSQNPRHKITKRGQNVTFRCDPISEHNRLYWYRQTLGQGPEFLTYFQNEAQLEKSRLLSDRFSAERPKGSFSTLEIQRTEQGDSAMYLCASSRTSGRTYEQYFGPGTRLTVT.

This chain uses TRBV20-1 with TRBJ2-1, with D hard to call. The CDR3 has 10 residues. Germline values: CDR1 DFQATT, CDR2 SNEGSKA (reference sequence). Trimming shortened V by 3 bases and J by 5 bases, and 2 bases separated the two germline ends. The CDR3, as DNA: TGCAGTGCTAGCGACAATGAGCAGTTCTTC. Amino acids: CSASDNEQFF.

The gene calls are TRBV14 and TRBJ2-3; perhaps TRBD2 as D (8 bases). The V and J ends lost 5 bases and 15 bases respectively, with 15 bases between them. This CDR3 contains 11 residues. Germline V gene sequence: CDR1 SGHDN, CDR2 FVKESK. CDR3 sequence (DNA): TGTGCCAGCAGCTTCGGGGGGGACAGCTATTTT. It encodes CASSFGGDSYF.

The J gene is TRBJ2-1, the V gene TRBV18; D possibly corresponds to TRBD2 (5 bases). Trimming removed 6 bases from V and 10 bases from J, with 13 bases in between. Per germline, CDR1 KGHSH and CDR2 LQKENI. The CDR3 has 12 amino acids. CDR3 nucleotides: TGTGCCAGCTCGGACCCCCCGGGGGAGCAGTTCTTC. Translating it yields CASSDPPGEQFF.

This chain's CDR3 is CASSRNRGTEAFF. Written as DNA, the CDR3 is TGCGCCAGCAGCCGAAACAGGGGCACTGAAGCTTTCTTT. This chain links TRBV4-1 with TRBJ1-1, with 7 bases identical to TRBD1. V shed 4 bases and J 4 bases; nucleotides not matched to a gene: 3. Germline V gene lookup returns CDR1 MGHRA and CDR2 YSYEKL. The CDR3 contains 13 residues.

J is TRBJ1-6 and V is TRBV5-1, with 10 nucleotides matching TRBD1. This CDR3 has 18 amino acids. The J segment lost 0 bases and the V segment lost 4 bases, leaving 7 bases of the junction unmatched. Per the germline V gene, CDR1 is SGHRS and CDR2 is YFSETQ. The CDR3 is CASSQGQGISSYNSPLHF. The DNA of the CDR3 is TGCGCCAGCAGCCAGGGACAGGGGATCAGCTCCTATAATTCACCCCTCCACTTT.

The chain links TRBV11-2 to TRBJ1-1; no clear D. The CDR3 totals 15 residues. CDR1 and CDR2 from the germline V gene are SGHAT and FQNNGV. V was shortened by 5 bases and J by 0 bases, with 13 bases between the two germline ends. For the CDR3, the DNA is TGTGCCAGCAGCCCCCCCTTCGCCATGAACACTGAAGCTTTCTTT. The encoded protein is CASSPPFAMNTEAFF.

The chain's CDR3 is CASSVGGGLYNEQFF. The CDR3 nucleotides are TGTGCCAGCAGCGTAGGTGGAGGTTTATACAATGAGCAGTTCTTC. This sequence joins TRBV7-7 and TRBJ2-1, with D possibly matching TRBD2 (5 bases). V was clipped by 5 bases and J by 4 bases, with 15 bases between them. Looked up from germline, CDR1 is SSHAT and CDR2 is FNYEAQ (reference sequence). This CDR3 spans 15 amino acids. The full variable domain, its missing parts supplied by reference TRBV7-7 and TRBJ2-1, is GAGVSQSPRYKVTKRGQDVTLRCDPISSHATLYWYQQALGQGPEFLTYFNYEAQPDKSGLPSDRFSAERPEGSISTLTIQRTEQRDSAMYRCASSVGGGLYNEQFFGPGTRLTVL.

The chain uses TRBV13 and TRBJ1-1, with D uncertain. This CDR3 is 16 amino acids long. The germline V gene encodes CDR1 PRHDT and CDR2 FYEKMQ (reference sequence). Trimming cost V 5 bases and J 5 bases, with 21 bases left between them. Written as DNA, the CDR3 is TGTGCCAGCAGCCCCAGATACATGCTACCGGAGACTGAAGCTTTCTTT. As protein: CASSPRYMLPETEAFF. Full variable domain (rest looked up from reference TRBV13 and TRBJ1-1): AAGVIQSPRHLIKEKRETATLKCYPIPRHDTVYWYQQGPGQDPQFLISFYEKMQSDKGSIPDRFSAQQFSDYHSELNMSSLELGDSALYFCASSPRYMLPETEAFFGQGTRLTVV.

The chain has TRBV2 and TRBJ2-5; tentatively, D is TRBD1 (5 bases). The V gene lost 1 base and the J gene lost 2 bases, with 8 bases spanning the gap. The germline gives CDR1 SNHLY, CDR2 FYNNEI. The CDR3 contains 14 residues. The CDR3 nucleotides are TGTGCCAGCAGTGAAGGGGCAGGGCAAGAGACCCAGTACTTC. Translating it yields CASSEGAGQETQYF.

As DNA, the CDR3 is TGTGCCGTCCGTGGGAGGAATGAGCAGTTCTTC. Encoded protein: CAVRGRNEQFF. The chain has TRBV6-6 and TRBJ2-1, with D perhaps matching TRBD2 (6 bases). Germline lookup yields CDR1 MNHNY and CDR2 SVGAGI (reference sequence). Trimming removed 11 bases from V and 7 bases from J, with 12 bases in between. The CDR3 is 11 residues long.

The V and J genes are TRBV18 and TRBJ2-7, with D tentatively TRBD2 (6 bases). The germline gives CDR1 KGHSH, CDR2 LQKENI. The CDR3 extends over 15 amino acids. V lost 1 base to trimming and J lost 12 bases, with 22 bases between them. CDR3 loop: CASSPRTFNGGERYF. CDR3 sequence (DNA): TGTGCCAGCTCACCACGTACCTTTAACGGGGGTGAACGGTACTTC.

In DNA form, the CDR3 reads TGTGCCAGCAGTGCTGGACTAGCGGGGGGGCCGGGCGAGTTCTTC. As protein: CASSAGLAGGPGEFF. The chain is built from TRBV6-1 and TRBJ2-1, with 15 positions matching TRBD2. The germline V gene has CDR1 MNHNS and CDR2 SASEGT. The J segment lost 14 bases and the V segment lost 4 bases, leaving 9 bases of the junction unmatched. The CDR3 has 15 residues.

The chain couples TRBV7-9 to TRBJ2-3; D gene ambiguous. The CDR3 spans 15 residues. CDR1 SEHNR and CDR2 FQNEAQ come from the germline V gene (reference sequence). V was cut by 3 bases and J by 0 bases, with 10 bases left in between. The CDR3 DNA is TGTGCCAGCAGCTTGGGGTTTCGAAGCACAGATACGCAGTATTTT. It specifies CASSLGFRSTDTQYF.

This clone was found a few times. This chain joins TRBV7-9 and TRBJ2-2; D gene uncertain. This CDR3 has 11 residues. CDR1 is SEHNR, CDR2 FQNEAQ, per germline (reference sequence). Trimming stripped 0 bases from V and 7 bases from J, with 0 bases between. CDR3 nucleotide sequence: TGTGCCAGCAGCTTAGCCGGGGAGCTGTTTTTT. Protein sequence: CASSLAGELFF. Full variable domain (outside the CDR3, taken from reference TRBV7-9 and TRBJ2-2): DTGVSQNPRHKITKRGQNVTFRCDPISEHNRLYWYRQTLGQGPEFLTYFQNEAQLEKSRLLSDRFSAERPKGSFSTLEIQRTEQGDSAMYLCASSLAGELFFGEGSRLTVL.

This clone was observed a few times. This chain connects TRBV5-1 to TRBJ2-3; D is possibly TRBD2 (6 bases). Germline loops: CDR1 SGHRS, CDR2 YFSETQ. Trimming pared 1 base from V and 1 base from J, leaving 10 bases between. The CDR3 is made up of 15 amino acids. CDR3 amino acids: CASSLWRGRTDTQYF. The CDR3 DNA sequence: TGCGCCAGCAGCTTGTGGCGGGGCCGCACAGATACGCAGTATTTT.

The chain combines TRBV7-8 with TRBJ2-1; perhaps D is TRBD1 or TRBD2 (7 bases each). The V gene's germline CDR1 is SGHVS and CDR2 FQNEAQ. V lost 1 base and J 7 bases, leaving 23 bases between the germline ends. The CDR3 covers 18 residues. The CDR3 bases are TGTGCCAGCAGCTTAGGTGGGGGGGGCCCAGGGGGTTTGAATGAGCAGTTCTTC. Translation gives CASSLGGGGPGGLNEQFF.

This clone has more than one count but fewer than ten. The chain is built from TRBV27 and TRBJ1-1; no firm D call. The CDR3 has 13 amino acids. Germline values: CDR1 MNHEY, CDR2 SMNVEV (reference sequence). Trimming shortened V by 0 bases and J by 1 base, and 3 bases separated the two germline ends. Written as DNA, the CDR3 is TGTGCCAGCAGTTTATCCTGGAACACTGAAGCTTTCTTT. Its translation: CASSLSWNTEAFF.

V and J are TRBV6-5 and TRBJ2-2; maybe TRBD1 (6 bases). Trimming stripped 1 base from V and 6 bases from J, with 12 bases between. This CDR3 is built from 15 residues. CDR1 MNHEY and CDR2 SVGAGI come from the germline V gene. In DNA, the CDR3 is TGTGCCAGCAGTTACTTAATCTCAGGGGCCGGGGAGCTGTTTTTT. Translated, it gives CASSYLISGAGELFF.

This rearrangement joins TRBV6-6 to TRBJ1-1, with D possibly TRBD1 on 6 matching bases. CDR1 is MNHNY and CDR2 is SVGAGI in the germline V gene (reference sequence). Trimming stripped 6 bases from V and 7 bases from J, with 15 bases between. This CDR3 has 13 residues. The CDR3 DNA reads as TGTGCCAGCAGCCTGGACAGTTTGGATGAAGCTTTCTTT. Protein: CASSLDSLDEAFF.

This clone showed up just once. The chain uses TRBV14 and TRBJ2-7; TRBD1 matches 8 bases. V dropped 1 base and J dropped 2; count of bases not matched to a gene: 4. The CDR3 is 15 amino acids. CDR1 is SGHDN, CDR2 FVKESK, per germline. The CDR3 is CASSQVRGQAYEQYF. CDR3 DNA: TGTGCCAGCAGCCAAGTTAGGGGACAGGCCTACGAGCAGTACTTC. The complete variable domain, with remaining parts taken from reference TRBV14 and TRBJ2-7, reads EAGVTQFPSHSVIEKGQTVTLRCDPISGHDNLYWYRRVMGKEIKFLLHFVKESKQDESGMPNNRFLAERTGGTYSTLKVQPAELEDSGVYFCASSQVRGQAYEQYFGPGTRLTVT.

The chain joins TRBV28 to TRBJ1-2; weak D call: TRBD1 (6 bases). Germline-derived CDR1 and CDR2 are MDHEN and SYDVKM. The CDR3 totals 14 residues. Trimming removed 6 bases at V and 7 bases at J, with 18 bases between. The CDR3 loop reads CASSPNRDRRGYTF. The DNA for the CDR3 is TGTGCCAGCAGCCCCAACAGGGATCGACGTGGCTACACCTTC.

Concerning this clone: This may be a read error, as it is one base from a much larger clone. This chain uses TRBV7-3 with TRBJ1-1, with D possibly being TRBD1 (5 bases). The CDR3 spans 14 residues. Germline loops: CDR1 SGHTA, CDR2 FQGTGA. V was trimmed by 3 bases and J by 1 base, leaving 9 bases between them. CDR3 bases: TGTGCCAGCAGCTTTGGGGGGGGGAACACTGAAGCTTTCTTT. Its translation is CASSFGGGNTEAFF.

The V call is TRBV5-1, the J call TRBJ2-1, with D possibly called TRBD1 or TRBD2 (5 bases each). Trimming stripped 4 bases from V and 8 bases from J, with 16 bases between. Germline CDR1 is SGHRS and CDR2 is YFSETQ. The CDR3 is made up of 14 amino acids. The CDR3 loop reads CASSVGTPSDEQFF. The CDR3 DNA reads as TGCGCCAGCAGCGTCGGGACGCCGTCTGATGAGCAGTTCTTC. The full variable domain, in which reference TRBV5-1 and TRBJ2-1 provide the parts outside the CDR3, is KAGVTQTPRYLIKTRGQQVTLSCSPISGHRSVSWYQQTPGQGLQFLFEYFSETQRNKGNFPGRFSGRQFSNSRSEMNVSTLELGDSALYLCASSVGTPSDEQFFGPGTRLTVL.

This sequence joins TRBV27 and TRBJ2-1; possible D gene TRBD1, 5 bases. Germline V gives CDR1 MNHEY, CDR2 SMNVEV (reference sequence). Trimming pared 7 bases from V and 4 bases from J, leaving 8 bases between. The CDR3 consists of 12 residues. The CDR3 here is CASKTGYNEQFF. The DNA for the CDR3 is TGTGCCAGCAAAACAGGATACAATGAGCAGTTCTTC.